The T cell receptor (beta chain) described here comes from a study of siplizumab effects on memory and regulatory T cells (dated 2019 in TCRdb). Notes on the research overall: The effect of the anti-CD2 antibody siplizumab on alloreactive T-cell subsets was examined in allogeneic mixed lymphocyte reactions constructed from human PBMCs. Broader findings and caveats from the paper: Roughly 80-97% of proliferating CD4+ or CD8+ clones could not be assigned a naive or memory phenotype. Whether proliferating Tregs from siplizumab cultures were suppressive was not functionally confirmed. Greater diversity appeared to be present in unstimulated naive T cells than in memory T cells, and a substantial contribution to the alloresponse seemed to be made by naive cells. Of the alloreactive CD4+ clones that could be mapped, the Treg-derived share averaged roughly 69% with siplizumab compared with around 27% in control reactions. The cumulative frequency of alloreactive sequences that could be traced back to unstimulated CD4+ memory T cells was significantly reduced by siplizumab. Sequences below about 10^-5 frequency were poorly captured, so only a minor fraction of alloreactive clones could be mapped to unstimulated subsets.

Points on this clone: No antigen is known for it. No base qualities exist here, and no much larger clone lies one base off it.

The library was built by means of the immunoSEQ multiplex PCR assay. About 9.9 x 10^4 TCR templates per sample were assayed by the deep sequencing platform. Genomic DNA extracted from sorted T cells was the material used for TCRbeta CDR3 sequencing. Per the source publication's procedure: The R programming language was used for clonal analysis of the TCRbeta CDR3 data. Comparing unstimulated samples against CFSE-low samples taken after the reaction was how alloreactive CD4+ and CD8+ clones were defined. Alloreactive CD4+ clones were assigned to regulatory or non-regulatory origin by matching sequences to sorted unstimulated Treg and non-Treg repertoires. TCRdb retrieved this table from immuneACCESS and kept in-frame rearrangements only. Not all clones are present; in checked studies, unresolved V genes account for under half, and no reason is known for the remainder. V, J and clone size are those of that table, while D and trimming were read from the DNA. The sample includes roughly 92,000 clones, with roughly 94% observed a single time. Roughly 1.3% of the sample is taken by the ten largest.

In the germline V gene (reference sequence), CDR1 corresponds to WNHNN and CDR2 to SYGVQD. Compared with germline, V lacks 9 bases and J lacks 7 bases; bases without a gene match: 11. There are 15 amino acids in the CDR3, from cysteine to phenylalanine inclusive. This entry keeps only the CDR3 DNA: 45 bases, framed from base 1. Sorted unstimulated T cells and proliferating T cells recovered from mixed lymphocyte reactions underwent TCRbeta CDR3 sequencing. Fresh whole blood from ten to eleven HLA-typed healthy donors served as the source for isolating PBMCs. Unstimulated CD4+ non-regulatory T cells were FACS-sorted to map the origin of alloreactive clones.

The receptor's source is a human donor in good health. Sample: non-Treg CD4+ T cells sorted from blood. The sample's cell subset or site label is to be understood as: FACS-sorted unstimulated CD4+ non-regulatory T cells. The rearranged segments are TRBV10-1 and TRBJ2-1; TRBD2 aligns with 11 central bases. The CDR3 region reads CASSTGTSGYNEQFF. The nucleotides read TGCGCCAGTAGCACCGGGACTAGCGGCTATAATGAGCAGTTCTTC.